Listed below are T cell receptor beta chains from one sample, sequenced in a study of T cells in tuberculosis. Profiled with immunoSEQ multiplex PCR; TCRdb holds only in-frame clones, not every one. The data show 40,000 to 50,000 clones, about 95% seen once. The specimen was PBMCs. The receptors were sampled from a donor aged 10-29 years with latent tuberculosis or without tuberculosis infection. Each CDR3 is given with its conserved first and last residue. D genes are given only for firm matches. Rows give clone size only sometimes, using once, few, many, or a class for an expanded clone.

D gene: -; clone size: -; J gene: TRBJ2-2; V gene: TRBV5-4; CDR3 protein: CASSHEWAGMAGELFF; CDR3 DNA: TGTGCCAGCAGCCACGAGTGGGCGGGGATGGCCGGGGAGCTGTTTTTT
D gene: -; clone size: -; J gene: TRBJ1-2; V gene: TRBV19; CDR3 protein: CASRGNYGYTF; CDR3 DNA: TGTGCCAGCAGGGGAAACTATGGCTACACCTTC
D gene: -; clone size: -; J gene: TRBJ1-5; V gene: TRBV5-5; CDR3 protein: CASSLQGYQPQHF; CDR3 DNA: TGTGCCAGCAGCTTACAGGGTTATCAGCCCCAGCATTTT
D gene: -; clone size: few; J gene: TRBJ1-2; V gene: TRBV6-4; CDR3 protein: CASKNRVEGIYGYTF; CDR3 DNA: TGTGCCAGCAAAAACCGGGTCGAAGGAATTTATGGCTACACCTTC
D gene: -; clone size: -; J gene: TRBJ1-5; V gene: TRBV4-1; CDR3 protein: CASRDPGGPSNQPQHF; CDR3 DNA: TGCGCCAGCAGGGACCCCGGGGGACCGAGCAATCAGCCCCAGCATTTT
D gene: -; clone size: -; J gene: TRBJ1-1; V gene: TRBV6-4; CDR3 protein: CASSDNPGSGTEAFF; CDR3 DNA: TGTGCCAGCAGTGACAATCCGGGGTCCGGCACTGAAGCTTTCTTT
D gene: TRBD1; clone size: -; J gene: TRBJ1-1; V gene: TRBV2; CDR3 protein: CASSEGQGWRAFF; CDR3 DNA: TGTGCCAGCAGTGAAGGACAGGGGTGGCGTGCTTTCTTT
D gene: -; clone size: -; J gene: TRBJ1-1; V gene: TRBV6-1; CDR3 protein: CASSEEGGASTEAFF; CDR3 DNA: TGTGCCAGCAGTGAAGAGGGGGGGGCAAGCACTGAAGCTTTCTTT
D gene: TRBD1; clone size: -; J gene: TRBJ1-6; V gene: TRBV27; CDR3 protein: CASNDRASYNSPLHF; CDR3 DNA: TGTGCCAGCAACGACAGGGCGTCCTATAATTCACCCCTCCACTTT
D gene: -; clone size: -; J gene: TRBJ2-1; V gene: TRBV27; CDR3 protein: CASKPGGGGNEQFF; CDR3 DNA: TGTGCCAGCAAGCCCGGGGGCGGGGGCAATGAGCAGTTCTTC
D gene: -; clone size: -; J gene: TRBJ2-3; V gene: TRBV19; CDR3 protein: CASSSDKLPSTDTQYF; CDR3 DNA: TGTGCCAGTAGTAGTGACAAATTACCTAGCACAGATACGCAGTATTTT
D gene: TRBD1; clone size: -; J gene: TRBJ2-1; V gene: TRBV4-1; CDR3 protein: CASSQPTGGRYNEQFF; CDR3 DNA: TGCGCCAGCAGCCAGCCGACAGGGGGCAGGTACAATGAGCAGTTCTTC
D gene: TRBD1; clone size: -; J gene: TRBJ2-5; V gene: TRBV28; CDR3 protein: CASRQTQDRGESETQYF; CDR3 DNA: TGTGCCAGCAGGCAGACCCAGGACAGGGGGGAGTCAGAGACCCAGTACTTC
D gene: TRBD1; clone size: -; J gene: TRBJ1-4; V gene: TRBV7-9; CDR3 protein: CASSAGSDRGNEKLFF; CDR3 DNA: TGTGCCAGCAGCGCAGGCTCGGACAGGGGTAATGAAAAACTGTTTTTT
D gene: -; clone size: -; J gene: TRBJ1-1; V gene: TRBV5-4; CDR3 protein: CASSNPTRNTEAFF; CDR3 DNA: TGTGCCAGCAGCAACCCAACACGGAACACTGAAGCTTTCTTT
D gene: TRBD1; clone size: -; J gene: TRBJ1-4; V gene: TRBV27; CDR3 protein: CASSLGQSAEKLFF; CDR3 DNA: TGTGCCAGCAGTTTGGGACAGTCTGCCGAAAAACTGTTTTTT
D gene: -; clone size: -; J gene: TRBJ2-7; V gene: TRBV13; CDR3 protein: CASSLEGVAYEQYF; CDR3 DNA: TGTGCCAGCAGCTTAGAAGGGGTGGCCTACGAGCAGTACTTC
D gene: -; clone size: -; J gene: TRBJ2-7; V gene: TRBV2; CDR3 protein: CASLDSESSYEQYF; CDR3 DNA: TGTGCCAGCCTGGACAGTGAGAGCTCCTACGAGCAGTACTTC
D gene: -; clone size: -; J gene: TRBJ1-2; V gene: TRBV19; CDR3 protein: CATQGGVQGYGYTF; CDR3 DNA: TGTGCCACCCAGGGAGGGGTGCAGGGGTATGGCTACACCTTC
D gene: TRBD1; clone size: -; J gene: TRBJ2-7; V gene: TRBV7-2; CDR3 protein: CASSLPSTGTGIEYEQYF; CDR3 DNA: TGTGCCAGCAGCCTACCCTCAACCGGGACAGGGATCGAGTACGAGCAGTACTTC
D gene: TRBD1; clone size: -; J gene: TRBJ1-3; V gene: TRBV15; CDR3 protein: CATSGDRGGNTIYF; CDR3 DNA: TGTGCCACCAGCGGGGACAGGGGCGGAAACACCATATATTTT
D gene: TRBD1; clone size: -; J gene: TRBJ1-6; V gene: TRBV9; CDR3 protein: CASSPWTGSSPLHF; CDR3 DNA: TGTGCCAGCAGCCCATGGACAGGGTCTTCACCCCTCCACTTT
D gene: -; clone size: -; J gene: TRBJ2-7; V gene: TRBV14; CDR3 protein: CASSQGSYPTVSYEQYF; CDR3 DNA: TGTGCCAGCAGCCAAGGATCCTACCCGACAGTCTCCTACGAGCAGTACTTC
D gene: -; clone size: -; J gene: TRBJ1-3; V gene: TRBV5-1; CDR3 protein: CASSLSRFDTIYF; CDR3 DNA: TGCGCCAGCAGCCTGAGCAGGTTCGACACCATATATTTT
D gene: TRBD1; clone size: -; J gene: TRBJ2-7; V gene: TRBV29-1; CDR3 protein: CSAGQGYEQYF; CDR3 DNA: TGCAGCGCGGGACAGGGCTACGAGCAGTACTTC
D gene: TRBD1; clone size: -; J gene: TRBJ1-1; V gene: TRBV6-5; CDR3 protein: CASVGQGLYEAFF; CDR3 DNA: TGTGCCAGCGTCGGACAGGGTCTATATGAAGCTTTCTTT
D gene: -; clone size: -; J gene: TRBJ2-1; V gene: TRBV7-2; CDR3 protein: CASSLSGRGAYNEQFF; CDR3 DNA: TGTGCCAGCAGCTTATCTGGGAGGGGGGCCTACAATGAGCAGTTCTTC
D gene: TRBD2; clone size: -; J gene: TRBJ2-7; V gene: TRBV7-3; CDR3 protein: CASSVLAGSYEQYF; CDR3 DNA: TGTGCCAGCAGCGTACTAGCGGGGTCCTACGAGCAGTACTTC
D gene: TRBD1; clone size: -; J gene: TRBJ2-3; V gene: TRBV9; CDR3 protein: CASSPGQGFRTDTQYF; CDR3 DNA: TGTGCCAGCAGCCCGGGACAGGGGTTTAGAACAGATACGCAGTATTTT
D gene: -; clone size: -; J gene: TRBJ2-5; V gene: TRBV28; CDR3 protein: CASSLKRPREETQYF; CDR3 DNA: TGTGCCAGCAGTTTAAAGCGCCCGAGGGAAGAGACCCAGTACTTC
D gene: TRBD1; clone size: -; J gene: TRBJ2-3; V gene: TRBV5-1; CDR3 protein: CASSHGLRTGGFGTDTQYF; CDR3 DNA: TGCGCCAGCAGCCATGGACTTCGGACAGGGGGCTTTGGCACAGATACGCAGTATTTT
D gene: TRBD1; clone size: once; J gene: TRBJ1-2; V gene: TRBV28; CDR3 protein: CASSFRGGASNGYTF; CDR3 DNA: TGTGCCAGCAGTTTCAGAGGGGGCGCTAGTAATGGCTACACCTTC
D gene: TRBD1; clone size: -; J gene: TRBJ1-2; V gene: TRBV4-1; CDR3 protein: CASSQPRQGAASFYGYTF; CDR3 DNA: TGCGCCAGCAGCCAACCCCGACAGGGGGCGGCCTCCTTCTATGGCTACACCTTC
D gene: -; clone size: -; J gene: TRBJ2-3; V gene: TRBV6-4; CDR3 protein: CASSLGRVGDTQYF; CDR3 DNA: TGTGCCAGCAGTTTAGGCAGGGTGGGAGATACGCAGTATTTT
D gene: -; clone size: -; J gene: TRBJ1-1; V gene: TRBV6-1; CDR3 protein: CASSEGRNTEAFF; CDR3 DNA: TGTGCCAGCAGTGAGGGGAGGAACACTGAAGCTTTCTTT
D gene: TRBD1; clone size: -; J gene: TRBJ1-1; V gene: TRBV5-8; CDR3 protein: CASSRTRDRGLSAFF; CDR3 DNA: TGTGCCAGCAGCCGAACCCGGGACAGGGGGCTCTCGGCTTTCTTT
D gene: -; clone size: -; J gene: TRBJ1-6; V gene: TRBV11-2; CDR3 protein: CASSLDIDRTRFPYNSPLHF; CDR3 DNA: TGTGCCAGCAGCTTAGACATAGACAGAACTCGTTTTCCCTATAATTCACCCCTCCACTTT
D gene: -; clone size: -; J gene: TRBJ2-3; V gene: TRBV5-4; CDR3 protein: CASSLFGGTTTDTQYF; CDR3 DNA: TGTGCCAGCAGCTTATTCGGCGGGACGACCACAGATACGCAGTATTTT
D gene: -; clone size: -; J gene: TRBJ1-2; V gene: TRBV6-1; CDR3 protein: CASTEVPGNYGYTF; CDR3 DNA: TGTGCCAGCACCGAAGTTCCAGGCAACTATGGCTACACCTTC
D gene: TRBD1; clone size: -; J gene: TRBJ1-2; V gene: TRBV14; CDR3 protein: CASSRQGFGYTF; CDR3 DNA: TGTGCCAGCAGCCGACAGGGATTCGGCTACACCTTC
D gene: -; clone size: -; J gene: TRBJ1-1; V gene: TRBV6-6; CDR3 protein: CASSHTQGGTEAFF; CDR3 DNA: TGTGCCAGCAGCCATACCCAGGGAGGCACTGAAGCTTTCTTT
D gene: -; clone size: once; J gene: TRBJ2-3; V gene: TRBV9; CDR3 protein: CASSVISGVGGTDTQYF; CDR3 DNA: TGTGCCAGCAGCGTAATTTCAGGGGTGGGGGGCACAGATACGCAGTATTTT
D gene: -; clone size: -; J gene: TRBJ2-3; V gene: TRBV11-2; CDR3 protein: CASSLVGGTSSTDTQYF; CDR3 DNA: TGTGCCAGCAGCTTAGTTGGGGGGACCTCGTCCACAGATACGCAGTATTTT
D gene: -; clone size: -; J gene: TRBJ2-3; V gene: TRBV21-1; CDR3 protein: CASSKGWTGDWGTDTQYF; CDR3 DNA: TGTGCCAGCAGCAAAGGGTGGACAGGGGATTGGGGCACAGATACGCAGTATTTT
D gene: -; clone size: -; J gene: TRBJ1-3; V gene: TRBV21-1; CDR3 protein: CASSPEELCSGNTIYF; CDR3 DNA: TGTGCCAGCAGCCCCGAGGAGTTATGCTCTGGAAACACCATATATTTT